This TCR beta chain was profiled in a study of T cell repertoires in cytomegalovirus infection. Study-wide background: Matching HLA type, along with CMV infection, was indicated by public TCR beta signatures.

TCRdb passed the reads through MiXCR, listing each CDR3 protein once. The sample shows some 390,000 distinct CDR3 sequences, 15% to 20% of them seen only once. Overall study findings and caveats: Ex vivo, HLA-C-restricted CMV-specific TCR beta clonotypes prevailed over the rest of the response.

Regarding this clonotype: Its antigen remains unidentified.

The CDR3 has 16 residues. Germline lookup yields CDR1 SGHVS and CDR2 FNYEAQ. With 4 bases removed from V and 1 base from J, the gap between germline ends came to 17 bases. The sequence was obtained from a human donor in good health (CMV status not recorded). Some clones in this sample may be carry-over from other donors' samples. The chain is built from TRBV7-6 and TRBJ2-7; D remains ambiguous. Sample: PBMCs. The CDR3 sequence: CASSSESEKPSYEQYF. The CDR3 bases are TGTGCCAGCAGCTCGGAGAGCGAGAAACCTTCCTACGAGCAGTACTTC.